This T cell receptor beta chain emerged from a study of T cells after yellow fever vaccination. The ends were cut back, 7 bases at V and 5 bases at J, with 15 bases in the middle. Germline CDR1 reads MNHNS; CDR2 reads SASEGT. The CDR3 contains 14 residues. 5'RACE template switching generated TCR cDNA, adding a universal primer site and UMIs. TCRdb redid the calling of the 5' RACE reads with MiXCR, one entry per CDR3 protein. Here the sample spans hundreds of thousands of distinct CDR3 sequences, around an eighth being singletons. A few counts support this clonotype. Its matching antigen is unknown. Study-level points and caveats: Most primary-vaccination clones recurred post-booster (roughly 96% CD4, 85% to 90% CD8). The study found a weaker secondary response that peaked faster, day 5 versus 15.

The sequence was collected from a man under 40 who received the YFV17D yellow fever vaccine. This sequence joins TRBV6-1 and TRBJ2-1; the D call may be TRBD1 or TRBD2 (5 bases each). Specimen: PBMCs, collected on the day of the yellow fever booster vaccination. The CDR3 is CASMISGGDNEQFF. Written as DNA, the CDR3 is TGTGCCAGCATGATATCTGGGGGAGACAATGAGCAGTTCTTC.